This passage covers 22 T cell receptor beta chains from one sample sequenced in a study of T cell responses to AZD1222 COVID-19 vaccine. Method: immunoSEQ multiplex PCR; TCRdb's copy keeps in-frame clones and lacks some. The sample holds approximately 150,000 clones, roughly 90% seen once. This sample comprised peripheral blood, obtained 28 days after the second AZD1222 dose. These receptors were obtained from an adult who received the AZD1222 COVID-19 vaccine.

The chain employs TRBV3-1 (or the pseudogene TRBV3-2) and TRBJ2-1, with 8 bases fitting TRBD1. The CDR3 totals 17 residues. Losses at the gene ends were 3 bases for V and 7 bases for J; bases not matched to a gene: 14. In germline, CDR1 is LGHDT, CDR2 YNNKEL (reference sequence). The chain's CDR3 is CASSQNRDPGGSNEQFF. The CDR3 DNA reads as TGTGCCAGCAGCCAGAACCGAGATCCAGGGGGCTCAAATGAGCAGTTCTTC.

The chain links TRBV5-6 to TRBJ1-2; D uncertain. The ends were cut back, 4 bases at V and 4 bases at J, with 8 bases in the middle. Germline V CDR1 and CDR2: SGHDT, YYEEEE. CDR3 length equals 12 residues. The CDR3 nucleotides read TGTGCCAGCAGCCGTCCTTCCTATGGCTACACCTTC. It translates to CASSRPSYGYTF.

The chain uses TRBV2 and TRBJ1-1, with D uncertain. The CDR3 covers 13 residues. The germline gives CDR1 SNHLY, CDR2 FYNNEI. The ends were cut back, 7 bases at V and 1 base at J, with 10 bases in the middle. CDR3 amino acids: CASKTPSNTEAFF. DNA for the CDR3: TGTGCCAGCAAGACCCCGTCGAACACTGAAGCTTTCTTT.

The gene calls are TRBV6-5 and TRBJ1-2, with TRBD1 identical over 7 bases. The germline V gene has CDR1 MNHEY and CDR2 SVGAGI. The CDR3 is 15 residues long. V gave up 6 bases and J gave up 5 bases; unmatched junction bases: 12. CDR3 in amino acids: CASSTYRGVGYGYTF. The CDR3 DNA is TGTGCCAGCAGCACCTACAGGGGTGTTGGATATGGCTACACCTTC.

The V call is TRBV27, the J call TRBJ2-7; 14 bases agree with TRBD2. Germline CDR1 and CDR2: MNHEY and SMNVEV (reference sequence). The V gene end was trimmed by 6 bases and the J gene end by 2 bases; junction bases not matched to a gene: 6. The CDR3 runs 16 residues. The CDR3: CASSGPGLAGAYEQYF. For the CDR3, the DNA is TGTGCCAGCAGCGGACCGGGACTAGCGGGAGCCTACGAGCAGTACTTC.

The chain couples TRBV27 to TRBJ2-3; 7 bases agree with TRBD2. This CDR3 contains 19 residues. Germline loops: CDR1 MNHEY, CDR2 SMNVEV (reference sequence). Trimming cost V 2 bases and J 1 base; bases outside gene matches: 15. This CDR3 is CASSLRNGRSVSGTDTQYF. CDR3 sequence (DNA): TGTGCCAGCAGTTTACGGAACGGGAGGTCGGTTTCCGGCACAGATACGCAGTATTTT.

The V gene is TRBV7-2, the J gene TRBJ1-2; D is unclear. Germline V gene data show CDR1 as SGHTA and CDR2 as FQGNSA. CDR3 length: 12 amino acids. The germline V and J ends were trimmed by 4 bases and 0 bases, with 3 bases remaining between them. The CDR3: CASSYANYGYTF. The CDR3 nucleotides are TGTGCCAGCAGCTACGCTAACTATGGCTACACCTTC.

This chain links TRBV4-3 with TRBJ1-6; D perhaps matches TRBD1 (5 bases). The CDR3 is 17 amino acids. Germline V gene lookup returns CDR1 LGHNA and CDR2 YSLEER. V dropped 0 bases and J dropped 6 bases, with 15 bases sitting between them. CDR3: CASSQEVPPGSNSPLHF. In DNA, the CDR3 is TGCGCCAGCAGCCAAGAGGTCCCTCCAGGGAGTAATTCACCCCTCCACTTT.

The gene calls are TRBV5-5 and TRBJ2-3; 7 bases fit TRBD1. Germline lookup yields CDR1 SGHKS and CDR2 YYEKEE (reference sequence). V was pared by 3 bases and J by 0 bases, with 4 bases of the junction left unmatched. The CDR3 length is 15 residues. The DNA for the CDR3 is TGTGCCAGCAGCTCGGGACAGATAAGCACAGATACGCAGTATTTT. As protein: CASSSGQISTDTQYF.

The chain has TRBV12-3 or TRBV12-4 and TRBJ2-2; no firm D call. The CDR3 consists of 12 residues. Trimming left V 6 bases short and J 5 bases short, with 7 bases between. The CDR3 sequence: CASRRRTGELFF. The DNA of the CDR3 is TGTGCCAGCAGACGGCGAACCGGGGAGCTGTTTTTT.

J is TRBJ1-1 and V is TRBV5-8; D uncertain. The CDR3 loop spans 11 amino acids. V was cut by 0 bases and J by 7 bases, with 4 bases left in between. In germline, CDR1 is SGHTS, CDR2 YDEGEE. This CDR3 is CASSLVVEAFF. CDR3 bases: TGTGCCAGCAGCTTGGTTGTTGAAGCTTTCTTT.

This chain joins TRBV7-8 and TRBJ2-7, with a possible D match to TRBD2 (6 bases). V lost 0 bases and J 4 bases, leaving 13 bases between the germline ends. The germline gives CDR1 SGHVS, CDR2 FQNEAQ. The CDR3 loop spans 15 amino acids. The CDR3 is CASSLAEGRIYEQYF. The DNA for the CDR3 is TGTGCCAGCAGCTTAGCGGAGGGCCGAATTTACGAGCAGTACTTC.

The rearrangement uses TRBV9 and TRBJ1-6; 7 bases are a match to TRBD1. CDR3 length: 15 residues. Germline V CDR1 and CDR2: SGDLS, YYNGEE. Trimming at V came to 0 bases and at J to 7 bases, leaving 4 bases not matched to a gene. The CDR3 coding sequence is TGTGCCAGCAGCGTAGCAGAGGGGGCGAATTCACCCCTCCACTTT. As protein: CASSVAEGANSPLHF. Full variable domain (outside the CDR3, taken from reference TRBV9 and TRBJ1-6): DSGVTQTPKHLITATGQRVTLRCSPRSGDLSVYWYQQSLDQGLQFLIQYYNGEERAKGNILERFSAQQFPDLHSELNLSSLELGDSALYFCASSVAEGANSPLHFGNGTRLTVT.

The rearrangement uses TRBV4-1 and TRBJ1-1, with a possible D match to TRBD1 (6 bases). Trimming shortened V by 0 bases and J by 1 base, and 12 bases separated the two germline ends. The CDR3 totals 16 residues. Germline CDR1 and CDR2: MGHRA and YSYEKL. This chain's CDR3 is CASSQDRQTGNTEAFF. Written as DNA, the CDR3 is TGCGCCAGCAGCCAAGATCGGCAGACAGGGAACACTGAAGCTTTCTTT.

As DNA, the CDR3 is TGTGCCAGCAGCCTGCTCCTCGACAGGGGAGATACGCAGTATTTT. Translation gives CASSLLLDRGDTQYF. The chain combines TRBV7-9 with TRBJ2-3; 8 bases match TRBD1. The length of the CDR3 is 15 residues. V dropped 5 bases and J dropped 5; count of bases not matched to a gene: 9. In germline, CDR1 is SEHNR, CDR2 FQNEAQ (reference sequence).

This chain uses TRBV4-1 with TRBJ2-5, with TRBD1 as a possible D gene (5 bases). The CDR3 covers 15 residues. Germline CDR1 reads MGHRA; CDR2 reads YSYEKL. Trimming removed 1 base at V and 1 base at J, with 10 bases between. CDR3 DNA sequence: TGCGCCAGCAGCCAAGTGGGGCCGAGCCAAGAGACCCAGTACTTC. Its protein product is CASSQVGPSQETQYF.

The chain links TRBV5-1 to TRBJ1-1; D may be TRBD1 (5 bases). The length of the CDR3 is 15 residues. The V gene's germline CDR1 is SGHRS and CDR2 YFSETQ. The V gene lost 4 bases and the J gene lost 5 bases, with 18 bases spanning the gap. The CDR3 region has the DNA TGCGCCAGCAGCCCCCGACAGCCAAGTAAAACTGAAGCTTTCTTT. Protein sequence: CASSPRQPSKTEAFF.

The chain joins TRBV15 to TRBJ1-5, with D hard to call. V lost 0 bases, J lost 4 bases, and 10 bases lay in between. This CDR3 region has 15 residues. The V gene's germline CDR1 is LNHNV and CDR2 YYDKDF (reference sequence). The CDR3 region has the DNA TGTGCCACCAGCAGAGATATCAAGGAGAATCAGCCCCAGCATTTT. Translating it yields CATSRDIKENQPQHF.

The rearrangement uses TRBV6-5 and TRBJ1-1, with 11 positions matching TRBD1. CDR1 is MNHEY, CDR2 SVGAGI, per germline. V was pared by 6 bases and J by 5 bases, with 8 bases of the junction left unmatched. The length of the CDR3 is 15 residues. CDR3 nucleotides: TGTGCCAGCAGGTCCGGCCGGGACAGGGGGACTGAAGCTTTCTTT. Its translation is CASRSGRDRGTEAFF.

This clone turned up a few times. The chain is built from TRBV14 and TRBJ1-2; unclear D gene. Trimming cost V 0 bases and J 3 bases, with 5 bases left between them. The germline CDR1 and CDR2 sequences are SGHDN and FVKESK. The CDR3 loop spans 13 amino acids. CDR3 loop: CASSQDRYYGYTF. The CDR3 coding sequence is TGTGCCAGCAGCCAAGATAGGTACTATGGCTACACCTTC.

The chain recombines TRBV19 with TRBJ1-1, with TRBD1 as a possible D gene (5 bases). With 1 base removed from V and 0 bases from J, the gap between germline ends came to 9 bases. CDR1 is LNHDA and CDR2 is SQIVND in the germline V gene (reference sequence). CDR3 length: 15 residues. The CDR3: CASSIGGGMNTEAFF. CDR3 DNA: TGTGCCAGTAGTATAGGGGGGGGGATGAACACTGAAGCTTTCTTT.

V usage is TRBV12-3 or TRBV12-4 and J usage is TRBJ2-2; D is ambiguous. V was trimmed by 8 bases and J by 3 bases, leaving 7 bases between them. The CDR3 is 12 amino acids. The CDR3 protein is CASHRDTGELFF. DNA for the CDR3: TGTGCCAGCCATCGTGACACCGGGGAGCTGTTTTTT.